The 10 T cell receptor beta chains listed next were all sequenced from one sample in a study of blood T cell repertoires in COVID-19. Method: immunoSEQ multiplex PCR; TCRdb's copy keeps in-frame clones and lacks some. The repertoire holds roughly 80,000 clones, with roughly 84% as singletons. The sample comprised peripheral blood. The receptors here all came from a woman aged 80 or over with acute or convalescent COVID-19.

This chain joins TRBV27 and TRBJ1-6; 9 positions match TRBD1. V gave up 2 bases and J gave up 5 bases; unmatched junction bases: 7. This CDR3 comprises 17 residues. The germline gives CDR1 MNHEY, CDR2 SMNVEV (reference sequence). CDR3 DNA sequence: TGTGCCAGCAGTTTAACCGGGACAGGGATAAATAATTCACCCCTCCACTTT. This codes for CASSLTGTGINNSPLHF.

The V call is TRBV19, the J call TRBJ1-2, with 9 bases fitting TRBD1. The CDR3 length is 17 residues. V shed 4 bases, J shed 0 bases, and the junction held 9 bases outside the gene matches. Germline values: CDR1 LNHDA, CDR2 SQIVND (reference sequence). The CDR3 spells CASSTGTGQRPNYGYTF. The CDR3 region has the DNA TGTGCCAGTAGTACCGGGACAGGGCAGAGACCTAACTATGGCTACACCTTC.

This clone was recorded a few times. The CDR3 DNA reads TGCGCCAGCAGCCCCCGGACTAGCGGGGTAGGAACAGATACGCAGTATTTT. It is translated as CASSPRTSGVGTDTQYF. V is TRBV5-1 and J is TRBJ2-3; 12 bases map to TRBD2. Looked up from germline, CDR1 is SGHRS and CDR2 is YFSETQ. J lost 3 bases, V lost 4 bases, and 9 bases had no gene match. The CDR3 is 17 amino acids.

This clone is a singleton in its sample. V gene TRBV27 combines with J gene TRBJ2-2; 8 nucleotides align to TRBD2. The ends lost 2 bases at V and 2 bases at J; junction bases unmatched: 10. Per the germline V gene, CDR1 is MNHEY and CDR2 is SMNVEV (reference sequence). The CDR3 sequence is 18 residues long. CDR3 residues: CASSLHSKAGENTGELFF. The CDR3 DNA follows: TGTGCCAGCAGTTTACACAGCAAAGCGGGAGAAAACACCGGGGAGCTGTTTTTT.

V is TRBV25-1 and J is TRBJ1-2; perhaps TRBD1 as D (6 bases). V lost 1 base to trimming and J lost 0 bases, with 18 bases between them. There are 18 residues in the CDR3. CDR1 is MGHDK, CDR2 SYGVNS, per germline. The CDR3 DNA is TGTGCCAGCAGTGAATCCTACCCCCGACAGGCAGCTAACTATGGCTACACCTTC. Amino acids: CASSESYPRQAANYGYTF.

V gene TRBV28 combines with J gene TRBJ1-4; perhaps TRBD1 as D (5 bases). The V end lost 5 bases, the J end lost 4 bases, and 17 bases lay between the germline ends. The CDR3 contains 16 residues. Germline V CDR1 and CDR2: MDHEN, SYDVKM. CDR3 sequence reads: CASSRGPILLNEKLFF. In DNA form, the CDR3 reads TGTGCCAGCAGTAGGGGCCCTATCTTGCTTAATGAAAAACTGTTTTTT.

The rearrangement links TRBV15 to TRBJ1-4; the D is unclear. Trimming took off 7 bases at V and 7 bases at J, with 16 bases between the two ends. This CDR3 contains 14 residues. Germline V gives CDR1 LNHNV, CDR2 YYDKDF (reference sequence). Written as DNA, the CDR3 is TGTGCCACCACCCGCGCAGGTGAGGGTGAAAAACTGTTTTTT. Translated: CATTRAGEGEKLFF.

V and J are TRBV19 and TRBJ2-7, with a weak D call TRBD1 (5 bases). Between the trimmed V and J ends, which lost 3 bases and 4 bases, there was a span of 13 bases. Germline-derived CDR1 and CDR2 are LNHDA and SQIVND (reference sequence). The CDR3 totals 14 residues. The CDR3 loop reads CASSINQGRYEQYF. In DNA, the CDR3 is TGTGCCAGTAGTATTAACCAGGGTCGGTACGAGCAGTACTTC.

The V gene is TRBV29-1, the J gene TRBJ2-1; 7 nucleotides align to TRBD1. Germline V gene lookup returns CDR1 SQVTM and CDR2 ANQGSEA. This CDR3 spans 12 amino acids. In DNA, the CDR3 is TGCGCGGCGAGGGGGCCCTACAATGAGCAGTTCTTC. As protein: CAARGPYNEQFF.

This clone was seen just once. This chain connects TRBV28 to TRBJ2-7; 9 nucleotides align to TRBD1. The CDR3 is 16 amino acids. Germline CDR1 MDHEN, CDR2 SYDVKM. V lost 5 bases to trimming and J lost 3 bases; unmatched junction nucleotides: 11. In DNA form, the CDR3 reads TGTGCCAGCAGTCCACCGGGACAGGGAGGTATCTACGAGCAGTACTTC. This sequence encodes CASSPPGQGGIYEQYF.